This T cell receptor beta chain was captured in a study of T cells in Graves' hyperthyroidism and ophthalmopathy. Overall study findings and caveats: Most thyroid-expanded clonotypes above 0.001 were also found in blood.

TCR beta CDR3 region amplification was performed from RNA transcripts. HTBI primers drove first-round RT-PCR of the TCR CDR3. TCRdb re-called the multiplex PCR reads with MiXCR, one entry per CDR3 protein. The sample has 200,000 to 250,000 distinct CDR3 sequences, approximately 17% seen once; the top ten hold under 65%. Trimming left V 3 bases short and J 5 bases short, with 7 bases between. Germline V gene lookup returns CDR1 MNHEY and CDR2 SVGAGI. The CDR3 spans 13 residues. In its sample, this clonotype was seen a few times. What it binds is not known. The receptor was derived from a man in his forties or fifties with Graves' hyperthyroidism. The rearrangement links TRBV6-5 to TRBJ2-2, with D unresolved. The sequenced material came from blood. The CDR3 DNA is TGTGCCAGCAGTTATAGAGTTACCGGGGAGCTGTTTTTT. It specifies CASSYRVTGELFF.